The text below deals with one T cell receptor beta chain. The record originates from a study of blood T cell repertoires in COVID-19. Authors' processing steps: From reference gene primer amplification, estimates of nucleated cell counts were derived. TCRdb's copy holds only in-frame clones and misses some; the assay was immunoSEQ multiplex PCR. The D gene and trimming were derived from the DNA, and the V and J assignments and clone size from that table. This table holds 200,000 to 250,000 clones, about 88% found once. With 1 base clipped from V and 5 bases from J, the junction kept 3 bases outside the gene matches. Germline lookup yields CDR1 SGHTA and CDR2 FQGNSA. This CDR3 spans 14 amino acids.

Material: peripheral blood. This clonotype was obtained from a woman aged 40 to 50 who had recovered from COVID-19. V gene TRBV7-2 combines with J gene TRBJ2-7; 9 bases line up with TRBD1. In DNA form, the CDR3 reads TGTGCCAGCAGCTTAGGACAGGGGGGTCACGAGCAGTACTTC. Protein sequence: CASSLGQGGHEQYF.